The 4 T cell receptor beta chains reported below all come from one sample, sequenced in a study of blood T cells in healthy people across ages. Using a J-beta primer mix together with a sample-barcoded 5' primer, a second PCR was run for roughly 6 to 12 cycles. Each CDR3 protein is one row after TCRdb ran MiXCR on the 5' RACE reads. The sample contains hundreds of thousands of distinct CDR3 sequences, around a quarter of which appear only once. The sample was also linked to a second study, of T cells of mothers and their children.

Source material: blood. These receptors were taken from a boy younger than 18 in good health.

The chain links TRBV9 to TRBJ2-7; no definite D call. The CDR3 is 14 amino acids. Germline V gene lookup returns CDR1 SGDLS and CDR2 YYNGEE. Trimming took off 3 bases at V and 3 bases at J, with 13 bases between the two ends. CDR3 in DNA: TGTGCCAGCAGCGCGGACCCCTCTTACTACGAGCAGTACTTC. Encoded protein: CASSADPSYYEQYF.

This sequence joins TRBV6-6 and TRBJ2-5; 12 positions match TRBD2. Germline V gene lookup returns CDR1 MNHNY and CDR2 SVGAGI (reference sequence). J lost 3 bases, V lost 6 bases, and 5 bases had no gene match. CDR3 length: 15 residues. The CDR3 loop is CASSFRLAGEETQYF. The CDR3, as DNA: TGTGCCAGCAGCTTCCGACTAGCGGGGGAAGAGACCCAGTACTTC.

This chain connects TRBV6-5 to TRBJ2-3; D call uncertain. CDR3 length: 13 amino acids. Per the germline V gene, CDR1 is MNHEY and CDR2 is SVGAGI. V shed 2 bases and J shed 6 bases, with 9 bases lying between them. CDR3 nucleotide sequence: TGTGCCAGCAGTTACAGCCACGCGGATACGCAGTATTTT. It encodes CASSYSHADTQYF.

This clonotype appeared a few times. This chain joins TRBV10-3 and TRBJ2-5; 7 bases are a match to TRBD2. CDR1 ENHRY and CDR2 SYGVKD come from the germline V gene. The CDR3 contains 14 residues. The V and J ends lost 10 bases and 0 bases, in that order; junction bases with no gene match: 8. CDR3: CATREGLDQETQYF. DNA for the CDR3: TGTGCCACAAGGGAAGGACTAGACCAAGAGACCCAGTACTTC.